The 20 T cell receptor beta chains given below trace back to one sample, sequenced in a study of blood T cell repertoires in COVID-19 (dated by TCRdb to between 2020 and 2021). Library preparation was by the immunoSEQ multiplex PCR assay. TCRdb took this table from immuneACCESS and kept in-frame rearrangements with V and J called. Such tables lack part of the clones; where checked against another copy, unresolved V genes explain under half of the gap, and the rest is unexplained. This sample lists a few hundred thousand clones; over 75% were detected once. The ten largest clones represent about a tenth of the sample. The sample taken for sequencing was PBMCs or T cells enriched from blood (not recorded which). The receptors here all came from a man aged 35-49 years who had recovered from COVID-19.

The rearrangement joins TRBV19 to TRBJ1-2; a possible D gene is TRBD1 (6 bases). V was trimmed by 3 bases and J by 4 bases, leaving 18 bases between them. The germline CDR1 and CDR2 sequences are LNHDA and SQIVND (reference sequence). The CDR3 length is 16 residues. Here the CDR3 DNA reads TGTGCCAGTAGTATTTGGCGGGCAGGGGACCTCTATGGCTACACCTTC. Translating it yields CASSIWRAGDLYGYTF.

CDR3 nucleotide sequence: TGTGCCAGCAGTCCTCAGGGGGCCAGGGGCACTGAAGCTTTCTTT. It translates to CASSPQGARGTEAFF. The V and J genes are TRBV2 and TRBJ1-1, with 8 bases aligning to TRBD1. Trimming at V came to 5 bases and at J to 4 bases, leaving 9 bases not matched to a gene. Germline CDR1 reads SNHLY; CDR2 reads FYNNEI. The CDR3 is 15 residues long. The variable domain in full, completed from reference TRBV2 and TRBJ1-1, reads EPEVTQTPSHQVTQMGQEVILRCVPISNHLYFYWYRQILGQKVEFLVSFYNNEISEKSEIFDDQFSVERPDGSNFTLKIRSTKLEDSAMYFCASSPQGARGTEAFFGQGTRLTVV.

This clone was seen just once. The chain carries TRBV19 and TRBJ2-1, with TRBD2 identical over 10 bases. Germline V gene sequence: CDR1 LNHDA, CDR2 SQIVND (reference sequence). This CDR3 contains 17 residues. V shed 2 bases, J shed 9 bases, and the junction held 13 bases outside the gene matches. This CDR3 reads CASSISSRAGGYGEQFF. The CDR3, as DNA: TGTGCCAGTAGTATAAGTTCTCGAGCGGGGGGGTATGGTGAGCAGTTCTTC.

The gene calls are TRBV30 and TRBJ2-7; 9 nucleotides agree with TRBD1. Germline V gene data show CDR1 as GTSNPN and CDR2 as SVGIG (reference sequence). This CDR3 is 14 amino acids long. V dropped 4 bases and J dropped 0; count of bases not matched to a gene: 4. Here the CDR3 DNA reads TGTGCCTGGATAGACAGGGGGAGCTCCTACGAGCAGTACTTC. This encodes CAWIDRGSSYEQYF.

In its sample, this clone was seen once. The chain carries TRBV21-1 and TRBJ1-6; TRBD1 is the table's D call, not checked against the DNA. TRBV21-1 is labeled a pseudogene. The CDR3 runs 15 residues. The CDR3 nucleotides read TGTGCCAGCAGCCCTAAGACGGGACAAGAGCCACCCCTCCACTTT. It encodes CASSPKTGQEPPLHF.

The rearrangement links TRBV6-5 to TRBJ1-1; perhaps TRBD1 as D (5 bases). V dropped 8 bases and J dropped 4 bases, with 17 bases sitting between them. CDR1 and CDR2 (germline): MNHEY, SVGAGI. CDR3 length equals 14 residues. The CDR3 sequence is CASQLREGSTEAFF. The CDR3 DNA follows: TGTGCCAGCCAACTTAGGGAGGGGAGCACTGAAGCTTTCTTT.

The chain's CDR3 is CAWSPRDRGYQPQHF. The CDR3 region has the DNA TGTGCCTGGAGCCCCCGGGACAGGGGGTATCAGCCCCAGCATTTT. The chain uses TRBV30 and TRBJ1-5; 11 bases are a match to TRBD1. V was clipped by 3 bases and J by 5 bases; unmatched bases: 6. Germline V gives CDR1 GTSNPN, CDR2 SVGIG (reference sequence). This CDR3 has 15 amino acids.

The chain recombines TRBV18 with TRBJ1-1, with D possibly being TRBD1 (5 bases). This CDR3 region has 15 residues. Between the trimmed V and J ends, which lost 3 bases and 8 bases, there was a span of 19 bases. CDR1 and CDR2 (germline): KGHSH, LQKENI. The CDR3 nucleotides read TGTGCCAGCTCACCCCCCGGCCGGGGGGGGGACGAAGCTTTCTTT. Its protein product is CASSPPGRGGDEAFF.

The V and J genes are TRBV7-3 and TRBJ2-7, with unresolved D. Germline-derived CDR1 and CDR2 are SGHTA and FQGTGA. The CDR3 consists of 14 residues. Deletions cut 1 base from V and 5 bases from J, with 12 bases between. CDR3 nucleotides: TGTGCCAGCAGCTTAATGGGCGAGACCAACGAGCAGTACTTC. It yields the protein CASSLMGETNEQYF.

The CDR3 nucleotides read TGTGCCAGCAGCCAAGGAAACACCATATATTTT. It translates to CASSQGNTIYF. V gene TRBV11-1 combines with J gene TRBJ1-3; D unclear. The V and J ends lost 5 bases and 4 bases respectively, with 3 bases between them. The germline V gene encodes CDR1 SGHAT and CDR2 FQDESV (reference sequence). CDR3 length equals 11 residues.

V is TRBV27 and J is TRBJ2-3; 8 bases align to TRBD2. The CDR3 spans 15 residues. The ends lost 5 bases at V and 1 base at J; junction bases unmatched: 5. Germline CDR1 is MNHEY and CDR2 is SMNVEV (reference sequence). CDR3 region: CASSRPGLGTDTQYF. The CDR3 DNA reads as TGTGCCAGCAGTCGACCGGGACTAGGCACAGATACGCAGTATTTT.

The chain combines TRBV18 with TRBJ1-1; 8 bases line up with TRBD1. CDR3 length: 14 residues. Germline trimming cut 3 bases from V and 5 bases from J; bases unmatched to any gene: 5. CDR1 is KGHSH, CDR2 LQKENI, per germline. The CDR3 DNA reads as TGTGCCAGCTCACCCCAGGGGGCGAGGACTGAAGCTTTCTTT. Protein sequence: CASSPQGARTEAFF.

The chain links TRBV11-2 to TRBJ2-5; D possibly corresponds to TRBD1 (5 bases). Germline lookup yields CDR1 SGHAT and CDR2 FQNNGV. V was clipped by 4 bases and J by 2 bases, with 17 bases between them. The CDR3 has 16 residues. The CDR3 DNA reads as TGTGCCAGCAGCTCCCCAGGGCCCGACTTACAAGAGACCCAGTACTTC. Translating it yields CASSSPGPDLQETQYF.

The V call is TRBV30, the J call TRBJ1-1; TRBD1 might be the D (5 bases). The CDR3 runs to 13 residues. V lost 0 bases to trimming and J lost 7 bases, with 12 bases between them. Germline-derived CDR1 and CDR2 are GTSNPN and SVGIG (reference sequence). The CDR3 protein is CAWSVQVWGEAFF. The DNA for the CDR3 is TGTGCCTGGAGTGTACAGGTATGGGGTGAAGCTTTCTTT.

The V call is TRBV7-8, the J call TRBJ1-2; 11 bases agree with TRBD1. V lost 0 bases to trimming and J lost 8 bases; unmatched junction nucleotides: 5. The CDR3 has 15 residues. Germline V gene lookup returns CDR1 SGHVS and CDR2 FQNEAQ. The CDR3 loop is CASSLAGTGGEGYTF. In nucleotides, the CDR3 is TGTGCCAGCAGCTTAGCCGGGACAGGGGGAGAGGGCTACACCTTC.

This clone has just a few counts. The V and J genes are TRBV5-8 and TRBJ2-2, with 9 nucleotides matching TRBD2. The germline V gene encodes CDR1 SGHTS and CDR2 YDEGEE. The ends lost 5 bases at V and 8 bases at J; junction bases unmatched: 13. The CDR3 extends over 16 amino acids. In DNA form, the CDR3 reads TGTGCCAGCAGACCCGGGACTAGCATTTATCCGGGGGAGCTGTTTTTT. Protein product: CASRPGTSIYPGELFF.

The chain links TRBV2 to TRBJ2-2, with TRBD1 matching 7 bases. V trimming: 6 bases; J trimming: 1 base; junction bases outside the gene matches: 8. The germline V gene has CDR1 SNHLY and CDR2 FYNNEI. This CDR3 contains 16 residues. The CDR3 DNA sequence: TGTGCCAGCAGACGGGACAGCCCGAGGAACACCGGGGAGCTGTTTTTT. Encoded protein: CASRRDSPRNTGELFF.

The CDR3 sequence: CASSVGEPWSPYGYTF. DNA of the CDR3: TGTGCCAGCAGCGTAGGGGAGCCGTGGTCCCCCTATGGCTACACCTTC. The rearrangement links TRBV9 to TRBJ1-2; D gene unclear. V was trimmed by 0 bases and J by 4 bases, leaving 16 bases between them. This CDR3 is built from 16 residues. Germline V gene data show CDR1 as SGDLS and CDR2 as YYNGEE.

V is TRBV3-1 (or the pseudogene TRBV3-2) and J is TRBJ1-2, with D tentatively TRBD1 (5 bases). Trimming stripped 2 bases from V and 2 bases from J, with 12 bases between. Germline V CDR1 and CDR2: LGHDT, YNNKEL (reference sequence). CDR3 length equals 15 residues. The DNA for the CDR3 is TGTGCCAGCAGCCAACGCGCAGGGCGAAACTATGGCTACACCTTC. Amino acid sequence: CASSQRAGRNYGYTF.

This clone has just a few counts. The chain joins TRBV29-1 to TRBJ2-1, with D tentatively TRBD2 (6 bases). Trimming pared 6 bases from V and 10 bases from J, leaving 13 bases between. Germline CDR1 reads SQVTM; CDR2 reads ANQGSEA. The CDR3 consists of 11 residues. The CDR3 DNA reads TGCAGCGTCCTCACTAGCAGCGAGCAGTTCTTC. Protein product: CSVLTSSEQFF.